The present TCR beta chain was sequenced within a study of blood T cell repertoires in COVID-19. Produced via immunoSEQ multiplex PCR; TCRdb's table is partial and in-frame only. This table has about 70,000 clones, approximately 92% appearing once. Trimming removed 5 bases from V and 9 bases from J; junction bases left unmatched: 13. There are 16 residues in the CDR3. CDR1 is SGHVS, CDR2 FNYEAQ, per germline. The chain recombines TRBV7-6 with TRBJ2-1; 10 nucleotides agree with TRBD2. This receptor was obtained from a man between 45 and 60 years old with active COVID-19. Specimen: peripheral blood. The CDR3 DNA sequence: TGTGCCAGCAGCCCGGGGGTTAGCGGGGGGCTTGGTGAGCAGTTCTTC. This sequence encodes CASSPGVSGGLGEQFF. Using reference TRBV7-6 and TRBJ2-1 for the parts outside the CDR3, the full variable domain is GAGVSQSPRYKVTKRGQDVALRCDPISGHVSLYWYRQALGQGPEFLTYFNYEAQQDKSGLPNDRFSAERPEGSISTLTIQRTEQRDSAMYRCASSPGVSGGLGEQFFGPGTRLTVL.